The next 9 T cell receptor beta chains were all read from a single sample in a study of OX40 agonist ivuxolimab in advanced cancers. Data came from immunoSEQ multiplex PCR; TCRdb stores just in-frame clones and leaves some out. The sample comprises 25,000 to 30,000 clones, approximately 80% of which are singletons, and approximately 10% rests with the top ten. Sequencing used CD4+ or CD8+ T cells sorted from blood, obtained in a trial of the OX40 agonist ivuxolimab. The receptors here all came from an adult with an advanced solid tumor such as melanoma, head and neck, liver or kidney cancer.

The rearrangement joins TRBV4-2 to TRBJ2-7; no firm D call. With 0 bases removed from V and 2 bases from J, the gap between germline ends came to 8 bases. The CDR3 sequence is 14 residues long. Germline V gene sequence: CDR1 LGHNA, CDR2 YNFKEQ. CDR3 protein: CASSQEYITYEQYF. The CDR3 DNA reads as TGTGCCAGCAGCCAAGAGTACATAACCTACGAGCAGTACTTC.

This sequence joins TRBV5-4 and TRBJ2-7; D tentatively fits TRBD1 or TRBD2 (6 bases each). Trimming pared 6 bases from V and 0 bases from J, leaving 10 bases between. This CDR3 spans 13 amino acids. Germline V lookup: CDR1 SGHNT, CDR2 YYREEE (reference sequence). CDR3 DNA sequence: TGTGCCAGCACGTGGGGGGCCTCCTACGAGCAGTACTTC. Protein sequence: CASTWGASYEQYF. Full variable domain (outside the CDR3, taken from reference TRBV5-4 and TRBJ2-7): ETGVTQSPTHLIKTRGQQVTLRCSSQSGHNTVSWYQQALGQGPQFIFQYYREEENGRGNFPPRFSGLQFPNYSSELNVNALELDDSALYLCASTWGASYEQYFGPGTRLTVT.

The chain is built from TRBV2 and TRBJ2-7; the D gene could be TRBD1 or TRBD2 (5 bases each). Trimming pared 5 bases from V and 2 bases from J, leaving 16 bases between. The CDR3 loop spans 15 amino acids. Germline CDR1 reads SNHLY; CDR2 reads FYNNEI. In nucleotides, the CDR3 is TGTGCCAGCAGTCCCGGGTCCGGGGCTACCTACGAGCAGTACTTC. This codes for CASSPGSGATYEQYF.

This clone ranks as medium-sized. The chain combines TRBV2 with TRBJ1-1; no definite D call. Looked up from germline, CDR1 is SNHLY and CDR2 is FYNNEI. This CDR3 has 13 amino acids. Deletions cut 4 bases from V and 11 bases from J, with 17 bases between. The chain's CDR3 is CASSVGPELGAFF. The DNA for the CDR3 is TGTGCCAGCAGTGTTGGGCCAGAACTAGGGGCTTTCTTT.

V usage is TRBV6-5 and J usage is TRBJ1-1; tentative D call: TRBD1 (5 bases). Germline V lookup: CDR1 MNHEY, CDR2 SVGAGI. V was trimmed by 0 bases and J by 0 bases, leaving 5 bases between them. There are 14 residues in the CDR3. The CDR3 protein is CASSYSGVNTEAFF. DNA for the CDR3: TGTGCCAGCAGTTACTCAGGGGTGAACACTGAAGCTTTCTTT.

V gene TRBV5-1 combines with J gene TRBJ2-7; D is unclear. CDR1 and CDR2 (germline): SGHRS, YFSETQ. V was trimmed by 4 bases and J by 6 bases, leaving 14 bases between them. CDR3 length: 13 amino acids. The CDR3 DNA reads TGCGCCAGCAGCACCAAAGGACCGCTCGAGCAGTACTTC. It yields the protein CASSTKGPLEQYF.

The V and J genes are TRBV6-5 and TRBJ1-5, with D perhaps TRBD1 (6 bases). This CDR3 contains 15 residues. V was trimmed by 6 bases and J by 5 bases, leaving 17 bases between them. CDR1 is MNHEY and CDR2 is SVGAGI in the germline V gene. The DNA for the CDR3 is TGTGCCAGCAGCCCCGACAGGACGGCGTATCAGCCCCAGCATTTT. This codes for CASSPDRTAYQPQHF.

The chain's CDR3 is CASSPTGGGGNEQFF. The CDR3 DNA is TGCGCCAGCAGCCCGACTGGGGGGGGAGGCAATGAGCAGTTCTTC. The chain has TRBV4-3 and TRBJ2-1, with 7 bases lining up with TRBD2. The V and J ends lost 4 bases and 6 bases, in that order; junction bases with no gene match: 9. Germline V gene data show CDR1 as LGHNA and CDR2 as YSLEER. The CDR3 extends over 15 amino acids.

This clone appeared a few times. This chain uses TRBV6-1 with TRBJ2-7; TRBD1 matches at 8 bases. V dropped 3 bases and J dropped 6; count of bases not matched to a gene: 7. Germline-derived CDR1 and CDR2 are MNHNS and SASEGT. The CDR3 contains 14 residues. CDR3 protein: CASSEWQGAGEQYF. In DNA, the CDR3 is TGTGCCAGCAGTGAGTGGCAGGGGGCCGGCGAGCAGTACTTC.